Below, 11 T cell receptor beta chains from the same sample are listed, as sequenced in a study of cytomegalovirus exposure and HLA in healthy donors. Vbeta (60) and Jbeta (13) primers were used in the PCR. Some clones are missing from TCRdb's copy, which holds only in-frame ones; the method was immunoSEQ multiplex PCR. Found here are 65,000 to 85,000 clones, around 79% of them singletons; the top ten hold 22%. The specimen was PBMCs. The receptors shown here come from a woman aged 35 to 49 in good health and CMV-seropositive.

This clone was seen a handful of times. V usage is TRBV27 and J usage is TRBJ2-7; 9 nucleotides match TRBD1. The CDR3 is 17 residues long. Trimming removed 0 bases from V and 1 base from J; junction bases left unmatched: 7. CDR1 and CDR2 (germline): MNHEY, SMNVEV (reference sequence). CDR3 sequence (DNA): TGTGCCAGCAGTTTATCCCCCCTGGACAGGGGATCCTACGAGCAGTACTTC. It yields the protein CASSLSPLDRGSYEQYF.

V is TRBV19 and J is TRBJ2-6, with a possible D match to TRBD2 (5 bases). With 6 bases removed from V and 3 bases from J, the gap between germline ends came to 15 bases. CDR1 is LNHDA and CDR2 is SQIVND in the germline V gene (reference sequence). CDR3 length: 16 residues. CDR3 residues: CASRMDFGIGANVLTF. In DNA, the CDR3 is TGTGCCAGTAGGATGGACTTCGGGATTGGGGCCAACGTCCTGACTTTC.

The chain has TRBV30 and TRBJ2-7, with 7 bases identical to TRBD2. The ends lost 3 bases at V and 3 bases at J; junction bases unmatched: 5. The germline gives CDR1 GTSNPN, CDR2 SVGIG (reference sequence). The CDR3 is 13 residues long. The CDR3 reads CAWRVAGLYEQYF. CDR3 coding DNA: TGTGCCTGGAGAGTAGCGGGCCTCTACGAGCAGTACTTC.

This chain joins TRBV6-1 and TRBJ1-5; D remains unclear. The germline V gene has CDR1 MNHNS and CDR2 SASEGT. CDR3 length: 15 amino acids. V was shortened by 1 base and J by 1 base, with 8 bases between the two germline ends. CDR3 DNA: TGTGCCAGCAGTGAAGGGCAGAAAAGCAATCAGCCCCAGCATTTT. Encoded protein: CASSEGQKSNQPQHF.

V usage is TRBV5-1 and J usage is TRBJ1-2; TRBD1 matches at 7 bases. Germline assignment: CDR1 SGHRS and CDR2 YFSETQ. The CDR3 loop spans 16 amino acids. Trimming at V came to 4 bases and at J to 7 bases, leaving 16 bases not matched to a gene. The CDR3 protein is CASSKEGQVAVGGYTF. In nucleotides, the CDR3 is TGCGCCAGCAGCAAAGAAGGACAGGTCGCAGTTGGTGGCTACACCTTC.

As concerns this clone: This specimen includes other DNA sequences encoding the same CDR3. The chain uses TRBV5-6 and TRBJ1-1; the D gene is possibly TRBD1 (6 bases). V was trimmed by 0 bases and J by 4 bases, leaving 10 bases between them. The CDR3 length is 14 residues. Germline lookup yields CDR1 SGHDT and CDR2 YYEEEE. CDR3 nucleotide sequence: TGTGCCAGCAGCTTGGGTCAGGGGACCACTGAAGCTTTCTTT. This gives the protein CASSLGQGTTEAFF.

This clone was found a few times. The CDR3 bases are TGCAGCGGAAGGACAGGGTTCGCTGAAGCTTTCTTT. Translation gives CSGRTGFAEAFF. The chain has TRBV29-1 and TRBJ1-1, with TRBD1 matching over 8 bases. The CDR3 totals 12 residues. Germline CDR1 and CDR2: SQVTM and ANQGSEA. The junction had 7 bases not matched to a gene; V was cut back by 7 bases and J by 6 bases.

The CDR3 loop is CASSFTRAGELFF. CDR3 nucleotide sequence: TGTGCCAGCAGTTTCACCCGGGCCGGGGAGCTGTTTTTT. The chain uses TRBV27 and TRBJ2-2; D unresolved. Trimming removed 3 bases at V and 6 bases at J, with 8 bases between. Germline loops: CDR1 MNHEY, CDR2 SMNVEV (reference sequence). The CDR3 extends over 13 amino acids.

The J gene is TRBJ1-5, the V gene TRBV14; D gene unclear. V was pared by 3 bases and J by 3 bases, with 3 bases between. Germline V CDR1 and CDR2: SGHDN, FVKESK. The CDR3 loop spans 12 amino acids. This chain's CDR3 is CASSHNNQPQHF. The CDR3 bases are TGTGCCAGCAGCCATAACAATCAGCCCCAGCATTTT.

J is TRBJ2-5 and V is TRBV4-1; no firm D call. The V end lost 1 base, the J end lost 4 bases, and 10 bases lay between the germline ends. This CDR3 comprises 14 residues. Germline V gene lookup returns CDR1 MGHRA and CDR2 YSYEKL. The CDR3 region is CASSQGAIGETQYF. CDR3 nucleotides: TGCGCCAGCAGCCAAGGTGCGATCGGAGAGACCCAGTACTTC.

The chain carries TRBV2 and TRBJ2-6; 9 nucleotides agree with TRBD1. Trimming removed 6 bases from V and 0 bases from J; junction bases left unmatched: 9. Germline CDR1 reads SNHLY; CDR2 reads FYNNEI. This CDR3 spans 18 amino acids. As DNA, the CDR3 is TGTGCCAGCAGACTAATCGGGACAGGGTTCTCTGGGGCCAACGTCCTGACTTTC. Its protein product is CASRLIGTGFSGANVLTF. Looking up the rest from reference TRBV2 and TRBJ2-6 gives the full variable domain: EPEVTQTPSHQVTQMGQEVILRCVPISNHLYFYWYRQILGQKVEFLVSFYNNEISEKSEIFDDQFSVERPDGSNFTLKIRSTKLEDSAMYFCASRLIGTGFSGANVLTFGAGSRLTVL.